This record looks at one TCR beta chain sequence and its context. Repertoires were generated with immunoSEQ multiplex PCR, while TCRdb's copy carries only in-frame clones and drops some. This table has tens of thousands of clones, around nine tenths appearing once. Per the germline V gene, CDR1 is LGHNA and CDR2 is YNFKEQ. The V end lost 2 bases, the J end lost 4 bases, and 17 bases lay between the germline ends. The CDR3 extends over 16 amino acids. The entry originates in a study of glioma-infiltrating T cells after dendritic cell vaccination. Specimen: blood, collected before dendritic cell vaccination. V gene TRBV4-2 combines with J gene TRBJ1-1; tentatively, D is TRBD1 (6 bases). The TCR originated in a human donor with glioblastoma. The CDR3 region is CASSQYFTGRVTEAFF. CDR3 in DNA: TGTGCCAGCAGCCAATACTTCACAGGGAGGGTCACTGAAGCTTTCTTT.